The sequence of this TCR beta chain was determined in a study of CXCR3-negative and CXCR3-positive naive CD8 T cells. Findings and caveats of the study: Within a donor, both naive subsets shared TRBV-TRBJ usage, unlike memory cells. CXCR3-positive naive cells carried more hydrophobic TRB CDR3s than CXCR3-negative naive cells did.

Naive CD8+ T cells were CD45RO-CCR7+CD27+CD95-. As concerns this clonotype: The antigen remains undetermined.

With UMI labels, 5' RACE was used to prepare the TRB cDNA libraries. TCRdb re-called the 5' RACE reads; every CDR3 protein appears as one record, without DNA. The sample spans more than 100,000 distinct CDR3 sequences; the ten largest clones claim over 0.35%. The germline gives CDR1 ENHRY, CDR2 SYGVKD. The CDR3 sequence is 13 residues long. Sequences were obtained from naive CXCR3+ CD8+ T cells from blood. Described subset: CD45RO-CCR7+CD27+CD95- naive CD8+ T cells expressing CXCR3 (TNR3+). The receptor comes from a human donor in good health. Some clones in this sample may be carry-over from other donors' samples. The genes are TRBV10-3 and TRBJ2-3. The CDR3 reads CAISESSVKRIVF.